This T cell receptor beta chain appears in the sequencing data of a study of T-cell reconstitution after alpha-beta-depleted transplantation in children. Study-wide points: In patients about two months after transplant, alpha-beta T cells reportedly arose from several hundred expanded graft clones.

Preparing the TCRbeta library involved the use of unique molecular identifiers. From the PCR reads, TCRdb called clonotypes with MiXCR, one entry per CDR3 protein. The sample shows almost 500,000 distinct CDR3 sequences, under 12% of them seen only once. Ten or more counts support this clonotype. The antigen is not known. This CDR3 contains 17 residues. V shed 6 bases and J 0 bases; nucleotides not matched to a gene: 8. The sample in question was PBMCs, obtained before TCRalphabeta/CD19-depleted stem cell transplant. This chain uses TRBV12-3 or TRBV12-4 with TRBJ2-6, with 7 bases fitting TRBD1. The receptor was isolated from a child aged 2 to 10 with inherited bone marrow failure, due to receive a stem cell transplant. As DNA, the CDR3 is TGTGCCAGCAGGCGACAGGGAAGGGTCTCTGGGGCCAACGTCCTGACTTTC. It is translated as CASRRQGRVSGANVLTF.